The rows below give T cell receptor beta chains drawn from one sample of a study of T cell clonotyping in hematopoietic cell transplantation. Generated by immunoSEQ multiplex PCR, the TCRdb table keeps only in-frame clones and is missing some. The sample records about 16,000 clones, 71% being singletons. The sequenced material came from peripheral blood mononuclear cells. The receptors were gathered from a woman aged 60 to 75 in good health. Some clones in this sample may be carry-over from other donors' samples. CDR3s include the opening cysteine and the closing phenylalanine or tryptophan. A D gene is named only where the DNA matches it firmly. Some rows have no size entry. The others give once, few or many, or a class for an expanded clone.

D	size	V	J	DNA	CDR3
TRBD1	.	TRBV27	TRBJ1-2	TGTGCCAGCAGTTTCGGCGGAGGGGGCGGATATGGCTACACCTTC	CASSFGGGGGYGYTF
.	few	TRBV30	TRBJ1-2	TGTGCCTGGAGTGTACAAGGGCAGGAGACTAACTATGGCTACACCTTC	CAWSVQGQETNYGYTF
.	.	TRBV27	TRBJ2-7	TGTGCCAGCAGTCCTGGCCCCAAGGACGAGCAGTACTTC	CASSPGPKDEQYF
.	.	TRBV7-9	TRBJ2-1	TGTGCCAGCAGCTCCCAGGCGTACAATGAGCAGTTCTTC	CASSSQAYNEQFF
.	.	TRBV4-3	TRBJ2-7	TGCGCCAGCAGCCAAGGGGTCGCCTACGAGCAGTACTTC	CASSQGVAYEQYF
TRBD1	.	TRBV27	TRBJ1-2	TGTGCCAGCAGGGGGACAGGGACGAGGTATGGCTACACCTTC	CASRGTGTRYGYTF
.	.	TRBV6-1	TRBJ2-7	TGTGCCAGCAGTGAACACAGGTCAAGATCTTACGAGCAGTACTTC	CASSEHRSRSYEQYF
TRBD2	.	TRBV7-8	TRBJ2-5	TGTGCCAGCACCGTCCTCGCGGGGGTCCTGGGGACCCAGTACTTC	CASTVLAGVLGTQYF
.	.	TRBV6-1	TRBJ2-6	TGTGCCAGCAGGGGAGAGACCTCTGGGGCCAACGTCCTGACTTTC	CASRGETSGANVLTF
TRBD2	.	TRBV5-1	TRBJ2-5	TGCGCCAGCGCCATTAGCGGGAGGGCGGAAGAGACCCAGTACTTC	CASAISGRAEETQYF
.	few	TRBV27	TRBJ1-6	TGTGCCAGCAGCGGGGCGGGGCTGGGTAATTCACCCCTCCACTTT	CASSGAGLGNSPLHF
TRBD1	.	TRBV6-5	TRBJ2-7	TGTGCCAGCAGTTACTCCCCCCAGGGGGTGGGCGAGCAGTACTTC	CASSYSPQGVGEQYF
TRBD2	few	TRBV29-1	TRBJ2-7	TGCAGCGGTGCCTTGCTAGCGGGGGGCCTCTGGGAGCAGTACTTC	CSGALLAGGLWEQYF
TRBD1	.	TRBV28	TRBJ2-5	TGTGCCAGCAGTCGACACCCCCGGACAGGGCAAGAGACCCAGTACTTC	CASSRHPRTGQETQYF
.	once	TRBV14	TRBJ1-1	TGTGCCAGCAGCCCATTTATGAACACTGAAGCTTTCTTT	CASSPFMNTEAFF
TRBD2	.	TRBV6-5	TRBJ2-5	TGTGCCAGCAGTTACTCAGCTAGCGGGTTGGAGACCCAGTACTTC	CASSYSASGLETQYF
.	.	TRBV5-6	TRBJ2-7	TGTGCCAGCAACGGCCACTCCTACGAGCAGTACTTC	CASNGHSYEQYF
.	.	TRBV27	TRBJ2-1	TGTGCCAGCAGTTTATCGAACGGGCTCCCTGAGCAGTTCTTC	CASSLSNGLPEQFF
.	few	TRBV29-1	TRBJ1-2	TGCAGCGTGCCGGGAGCCCTCTATGGCTACACCTTC	CSVPGALYGYTF
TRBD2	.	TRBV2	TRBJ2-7	TGTGCCAGCAGTGAGATAGCGGGAACCTCCTACGAGCAGTACTTC	CASSEIAGTSYEQYF
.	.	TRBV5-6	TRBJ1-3	TGTGCCAGCAGCTTGTTGGCCTTCTCTGGAAACACCATATATTTT	CASSLLAFSGNTIYF
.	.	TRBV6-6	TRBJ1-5	TGTGCCAGCGGGGGGGGCAATCAGCCCCAGCATTTT	CASGGGNQPQHF
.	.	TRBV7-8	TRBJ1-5	TGTGCCAGCAGCCCCAGAGACAGTGCCTTGCGACAGCCCCAGCATTTT	CASSPRDSALRQPQHF
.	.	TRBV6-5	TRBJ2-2	TGTGCCAGCAGTTACTCGAGATCCGGGGAGCTGTTTTTT	CASSYSRSGELFF